This TCR beta chain stems from a study of blood T cells in healthy people across ages. Findings and caveats of the study: Any changes in expanded clonotypes were possibly confounded, as donor CMV status remained unknown. Observed TCR beta diversity per million T cells went down as age went up. This fall followed a roughly linear course with age.

The CDR3 covers 15 residues. In germline, CDR1 is MGHRA, CDR2 YSYEKL. V was clipped by 2 bases and J by 0 bases; unmatched bases: 1. Primed by a sample-barcoded 5' primer and a J-beta primer mix, a second PCR proceeded for roughly 6 to 12 cycles. TCRdb used MiXCR to reprocess the 5' RACE reads, holding one entry per CDR3 protein. The sample includes about 780,000 distinct CDR3 sequences, about 59% of them seen just once. The sample holds a few counts of this clonotype. Antigen: not known. The study recruited healthy Caucasian donors from Russia who were aged about 6 to 90. Sequenced: blood. The TCR was taken from a man aged 25 to 40 in good health. V and J are TRBV4-1 and TRBJ2-3; 8 bases fit TRBD2. The CDR3 sequence: CASSQIAGSTDTQYF. The CDR3 DNA follows: TGCGCCAGCAGCCAAATAGCGGGGAGCACAGATACGCAGTATTTT.